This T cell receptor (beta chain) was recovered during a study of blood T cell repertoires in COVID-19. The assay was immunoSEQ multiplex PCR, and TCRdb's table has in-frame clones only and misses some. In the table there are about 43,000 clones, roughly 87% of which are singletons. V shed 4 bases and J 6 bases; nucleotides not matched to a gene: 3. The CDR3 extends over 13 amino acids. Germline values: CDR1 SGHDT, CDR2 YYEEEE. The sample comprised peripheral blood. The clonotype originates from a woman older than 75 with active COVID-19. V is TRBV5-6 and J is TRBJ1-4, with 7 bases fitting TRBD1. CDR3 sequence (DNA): TGTGCCAGCAGCCCTGACAGGGATGAAAAACTGTTTTTT. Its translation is CASSPDRDEKLFF.